This paragraph covers one TCR beta chain sequence. This entry belongs to a study of T cell responses to AZD1222 COVID-19 vaccine. Trimming shortened V by 8 bases and J by 8 bases, and 12 bases separated the two germline ends. CDR1 and CDR2 (germline): LGHDT, YNNKEL (reference sequence). The CDR3 is 12 residues long. Profiling relied on immunoSEQ multiplex PCR, and the TCRdb table lists in-frame clones only, not all of them. The sample contains approximately 210,000 clones, roughly 94% of which appear only once. This sequence was found in an adult who received the MenACWY meningococcal vaccine as a control. The sequencing used peripheral blood, collected 28 days after the second dose of the MenACWY control vaccine. The V gene is TRBV3-1 (or the pseudogene TRBV3-2), the J gene TRBJ1-4; unclear D gene. The CDR3 region has the DNA TGTGCCAGCTCGAGAGGTGGCGAAAAACTGTTTTTT. It translates to CASSRGGEKLFF.